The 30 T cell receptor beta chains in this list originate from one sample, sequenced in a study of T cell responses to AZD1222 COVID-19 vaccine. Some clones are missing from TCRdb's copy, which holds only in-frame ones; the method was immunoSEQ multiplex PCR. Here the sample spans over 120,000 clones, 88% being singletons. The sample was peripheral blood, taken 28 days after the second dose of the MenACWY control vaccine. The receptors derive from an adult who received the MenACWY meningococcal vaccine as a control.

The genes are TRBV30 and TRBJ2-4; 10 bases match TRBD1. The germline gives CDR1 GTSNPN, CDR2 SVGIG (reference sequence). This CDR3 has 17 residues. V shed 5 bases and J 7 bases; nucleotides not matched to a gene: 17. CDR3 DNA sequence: TGTGCCTGGCCTAGAAAAGGGCAGGGACAGGGGATTAACATTCAGTACTTC. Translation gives CAWPRKGQGQGINIQYF.

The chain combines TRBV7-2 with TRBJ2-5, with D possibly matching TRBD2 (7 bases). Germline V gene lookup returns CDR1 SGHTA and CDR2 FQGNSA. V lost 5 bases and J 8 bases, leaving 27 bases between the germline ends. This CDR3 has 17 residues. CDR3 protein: CASSPRRGRYDVGTQYF. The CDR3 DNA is TGTGCCAGCAGCCCCCGGCGGGGGCGGTATGACGTAGGAACCCAGTACTTC.

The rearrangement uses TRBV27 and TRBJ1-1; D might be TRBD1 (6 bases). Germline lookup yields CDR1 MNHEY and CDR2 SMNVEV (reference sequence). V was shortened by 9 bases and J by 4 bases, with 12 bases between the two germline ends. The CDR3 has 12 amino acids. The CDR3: CASRGQITEAFF. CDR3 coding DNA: TGTGCCAGTCGGGGGCAGATCACTGAAGCTTTCTTT.

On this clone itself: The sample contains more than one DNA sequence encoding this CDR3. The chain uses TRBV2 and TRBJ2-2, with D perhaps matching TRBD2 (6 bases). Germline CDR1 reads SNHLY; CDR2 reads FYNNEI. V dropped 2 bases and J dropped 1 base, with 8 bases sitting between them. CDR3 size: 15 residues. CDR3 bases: TGTGCCAGCAGTGAATTGCGGGGGAACACCGGGGAGCTGTTTTTT. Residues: CASSELRGNTGELFF. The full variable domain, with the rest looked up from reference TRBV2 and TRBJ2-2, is EPEVTQTPSHQVTQMGQEVILRCVPISNHLYFYWYRQILGQKVEFLVSFYNNEISEKSEIFDDQFSVERPDGSNFTLKIRSTKLEDSAMYFCASSELRGNTGELFFGEGSRLTVL.

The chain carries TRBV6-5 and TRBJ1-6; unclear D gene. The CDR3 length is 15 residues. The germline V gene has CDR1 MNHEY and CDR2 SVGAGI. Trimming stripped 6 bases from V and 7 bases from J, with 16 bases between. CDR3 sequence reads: CASREYQERNSPLHF. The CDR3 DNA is TGTGCCAGCAGAGAGTATCAAGAACGAAATTCACCCCTCCACTTT.

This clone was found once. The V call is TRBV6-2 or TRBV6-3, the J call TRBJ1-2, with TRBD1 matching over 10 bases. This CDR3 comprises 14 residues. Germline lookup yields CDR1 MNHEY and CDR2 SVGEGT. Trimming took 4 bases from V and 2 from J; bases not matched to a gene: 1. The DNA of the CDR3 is TGTGCCAGCAGTTGGACAGGGGGAAACTATGGCTACACCTTC. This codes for CASSWTGGNYGYTF.

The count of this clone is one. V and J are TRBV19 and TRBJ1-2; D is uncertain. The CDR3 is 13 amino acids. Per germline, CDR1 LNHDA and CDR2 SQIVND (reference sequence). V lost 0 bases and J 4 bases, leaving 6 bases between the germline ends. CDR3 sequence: CASSIDGIYGYTF. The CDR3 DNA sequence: TGTGCCAGTAGTATAGACGGAATCTATGGCTACACCTTC.

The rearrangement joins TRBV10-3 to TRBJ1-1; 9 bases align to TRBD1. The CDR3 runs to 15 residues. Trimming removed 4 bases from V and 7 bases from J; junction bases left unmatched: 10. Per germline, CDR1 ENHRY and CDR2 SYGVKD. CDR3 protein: CAISVGGQGGGEAFF. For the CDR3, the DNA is TGTGCCATCAGTGTAGGGGGACAGGGCGGTGGTGAAGCTTTCTTT.

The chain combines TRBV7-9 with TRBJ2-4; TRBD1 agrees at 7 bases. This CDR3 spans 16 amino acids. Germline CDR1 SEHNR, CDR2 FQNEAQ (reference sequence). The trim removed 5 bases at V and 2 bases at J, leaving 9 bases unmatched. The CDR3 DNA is TGTGCCAGCAGCACGGTGTACAGGGGATCCAAAAACATTCAGTACTTC. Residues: CASSTVYRGSKNIQYF. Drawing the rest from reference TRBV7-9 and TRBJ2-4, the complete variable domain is DTGVSQNPRHKITKRGQNVTFRCDPISEHNRLYWYRQTLGQGPEFLTYFQNEAQLEKSRLLSDRFSAERPKGSFSTLEIQRTEQGDSAMYLCASSTVYRGSKNIQYFGAGTRLSVL.

CDR3 sequence reads: CASSIKKGTGANYGYTF. The DNA of the CDR3 is TGTGCCAGTAGTATTAAAAAAGGGACAGGCGCTAACTATGGCTACACCTTC. The chain couples TRBV19 to TRBJ1-2, with 8 bases identical to TRBD1. The V gene end was trimmed by 3 bases and the J gene end by 0 bases; junction bases not matched to a gene: 9. The CDR3 runs 17 residues. Germline assignment: CDR1 LNHDA and CDR2 SQIVND (reference sequence). The full variable domain, its missing parts supplied by reference TRBV19 and TRBJ1-2, is DGGITQSPKYLFRKEGQNVTLSCEQNLNHDAMYWYRQDPGQGLRLIYYSQIVNDFQKGDIAEGYSVSREKKESFPLTVTSAQKNPTAFYLCASSIKKGTGANYGYTFGSGTRLTVV.

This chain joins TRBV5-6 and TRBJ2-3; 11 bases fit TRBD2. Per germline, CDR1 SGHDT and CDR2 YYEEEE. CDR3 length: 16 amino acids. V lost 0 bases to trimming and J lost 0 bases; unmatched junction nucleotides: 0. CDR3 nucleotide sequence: TGTGCCAGCAGCTTGGGGACTAGCGGGAGCACAGATACGCAGTATTTT. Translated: CASSLGTSGSTDTQYF.

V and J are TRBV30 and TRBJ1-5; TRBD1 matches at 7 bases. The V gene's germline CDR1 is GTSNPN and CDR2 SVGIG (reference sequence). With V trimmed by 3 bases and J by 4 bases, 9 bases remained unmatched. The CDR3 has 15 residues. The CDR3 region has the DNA TGTGCCTGGAGCATCGGGACAGTTGTTAATCAGCCCCAGCATTTT. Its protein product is CAWSIGTVVNQPQHF.

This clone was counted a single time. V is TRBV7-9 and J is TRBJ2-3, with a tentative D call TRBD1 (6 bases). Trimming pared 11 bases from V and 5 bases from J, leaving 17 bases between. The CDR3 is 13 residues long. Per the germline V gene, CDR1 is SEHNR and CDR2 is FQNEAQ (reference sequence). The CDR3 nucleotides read TGTGCCGGAATACAGGGTTCAGGAGATACGCAGTATTTT. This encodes CAGIQGSGDTQYF. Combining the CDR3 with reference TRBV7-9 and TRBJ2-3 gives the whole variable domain DTGVSQNPRHKITKRGQNVTFRCDPISEHNRLYWYRQTLGQGPEFLTYFQNEAQLEKSRLLSDRFSAERPKGSFSTLEIQRTEQGDSAMYLCAGIQGSGDTQYFGPGTRLTVL.

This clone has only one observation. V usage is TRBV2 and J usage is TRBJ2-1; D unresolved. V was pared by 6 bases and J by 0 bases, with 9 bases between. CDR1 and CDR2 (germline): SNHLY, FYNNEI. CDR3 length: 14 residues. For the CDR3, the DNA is TGTGCCAGCAGCAGATGGGACTCCTACAATGAGCAGTTCTTC. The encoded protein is CASSRWDSYNEQFF.

The CDR3 coding sequence is TGTGCCAGCAGTCCCGGGGGTAGCAATCAGCCCCAGCATTTT. It yields the protein CASSPGGSNQPQHF. The chain links TRBV6-2 or TRBV6-3 to TRBJ1-5; D may be TRBD1 (5 bases). This CDR3 is built from 14 residues. Per germline, CDR1 MNHEY and CDR2 SVGEGT. The V end lost 5 bases, the J end lost 0 bases, and 8 bases lay between the germline ends.

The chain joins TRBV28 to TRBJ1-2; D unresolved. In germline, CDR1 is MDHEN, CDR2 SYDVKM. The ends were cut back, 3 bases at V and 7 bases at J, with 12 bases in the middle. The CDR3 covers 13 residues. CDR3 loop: CASSFRGNGGYTF. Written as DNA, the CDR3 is TGTGCCAGCAGTTTTCGAGGGAACGGTGGCTACACCTTC.

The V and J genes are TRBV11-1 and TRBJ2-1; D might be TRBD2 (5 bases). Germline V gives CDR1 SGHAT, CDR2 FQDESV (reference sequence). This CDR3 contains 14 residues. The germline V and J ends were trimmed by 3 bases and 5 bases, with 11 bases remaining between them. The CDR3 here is CASSFERGDNEQFF. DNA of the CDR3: TGTGCCAGCAGCTTTGAACGGGGAGACAATGAGCAGTTCTTC.

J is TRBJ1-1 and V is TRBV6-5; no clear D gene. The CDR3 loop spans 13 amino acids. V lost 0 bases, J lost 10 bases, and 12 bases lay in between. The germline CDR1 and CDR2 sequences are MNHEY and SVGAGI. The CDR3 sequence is CASSYSQEAVAFF. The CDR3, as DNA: TGTGCCAGCAGTTACTCCCAGGAAGCAGTAGCTTTCTTT.

CDR3 in DNA: TGTGCCACCAGGACTAGCGGGGGGGCCGGGGAGCTGTTTTTT. This gives the protein CATRTSGGAGELFF. The V and J genes are TRBV24-1 and TRBJ2-2; TRBD2 agrees at 14 bases. The CDR3 contains 14 residues. Germline V gene lookup returns CDR1 KGHDR and CDR2 SFDVKD. V lost 7 bases to trimming and J lost 6 bases; unmatched junction nucleotides: 0.

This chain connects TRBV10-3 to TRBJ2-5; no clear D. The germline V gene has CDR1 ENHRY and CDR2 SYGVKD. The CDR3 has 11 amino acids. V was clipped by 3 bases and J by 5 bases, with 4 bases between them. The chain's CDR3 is CAISEGETQYF. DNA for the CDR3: TGTGCCATCAGTGAAGGGGAGACCCAGTACTTC.

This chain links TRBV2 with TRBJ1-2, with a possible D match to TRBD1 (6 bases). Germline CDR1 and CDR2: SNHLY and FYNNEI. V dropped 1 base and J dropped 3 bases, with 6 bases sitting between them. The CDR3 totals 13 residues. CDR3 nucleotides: TGTGCCAGCAGTGAAGACAGGGACTATGGCTACACCTTC. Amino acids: CASSEDRDYGYTF.

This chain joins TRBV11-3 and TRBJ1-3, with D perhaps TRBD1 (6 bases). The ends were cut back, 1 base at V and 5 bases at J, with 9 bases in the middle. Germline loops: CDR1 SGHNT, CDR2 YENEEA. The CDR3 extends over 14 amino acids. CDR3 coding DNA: TGTGCCAGCAGCTTAGGCGGACAGCGAAACACCATATATTTT. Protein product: CASSLGGQRNTIYF.

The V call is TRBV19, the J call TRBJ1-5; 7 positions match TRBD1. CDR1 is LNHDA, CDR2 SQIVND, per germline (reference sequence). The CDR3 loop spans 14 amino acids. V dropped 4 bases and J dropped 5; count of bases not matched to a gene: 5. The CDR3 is CASSNSRGDQPQHF. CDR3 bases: TGTGCCAGTAGTAATAGCAGGGGGGATCAGCCCCAGCATTTT.

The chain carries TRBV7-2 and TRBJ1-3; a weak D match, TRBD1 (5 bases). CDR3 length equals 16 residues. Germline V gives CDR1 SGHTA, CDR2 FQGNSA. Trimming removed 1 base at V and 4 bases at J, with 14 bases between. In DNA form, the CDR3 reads TGTGCCAGCAGCTTAGGAGCGGGGCCCAGGGGAAACACCATATATTTT. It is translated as CASSLGAGPRGNTIYF. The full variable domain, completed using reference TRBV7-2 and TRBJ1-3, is GAGVSQSPSNKVTEKGKDVELRCDPISGHTALYWYRQSLGQGLEFLIYFQGNSAPDKSGLPSDRFSAERTGGSVSTLTIQRTQQEDSAVYLCASSLGAGPRGNTIYFGEGSWLTVV.

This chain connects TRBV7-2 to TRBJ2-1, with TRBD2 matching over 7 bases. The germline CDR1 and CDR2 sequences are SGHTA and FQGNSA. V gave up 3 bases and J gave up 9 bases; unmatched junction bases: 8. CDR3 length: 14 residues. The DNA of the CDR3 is TGTGCCAGCAGCTTCAGGACGGGGGGAATTGAGCAGTTCTTC. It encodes CASSFRTGGIEQFF. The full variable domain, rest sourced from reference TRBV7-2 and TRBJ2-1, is GAGVSQSPSNKVTEKGKDVELRCDPISGHTALYWYRQSLGQGLEFLIYFQGNSAPDKSGLPSDRFSAERTGGSVSTLTIQRTQQEDSAVYLCASSFRTGGIEQFFGPGTRLTVL.

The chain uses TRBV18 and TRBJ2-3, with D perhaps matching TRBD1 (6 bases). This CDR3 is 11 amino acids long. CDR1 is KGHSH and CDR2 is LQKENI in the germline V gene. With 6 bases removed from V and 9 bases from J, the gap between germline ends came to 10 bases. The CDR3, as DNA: TGTGCCAGCTCGCCCCAGGGGACGCAGTATTTT. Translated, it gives CASSPQGTQYF.

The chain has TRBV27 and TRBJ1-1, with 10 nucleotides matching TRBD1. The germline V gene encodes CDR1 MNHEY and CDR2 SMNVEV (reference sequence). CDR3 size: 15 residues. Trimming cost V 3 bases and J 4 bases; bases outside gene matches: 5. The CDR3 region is CASSLLRDRGTEAFF. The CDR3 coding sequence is TGTGCCAGCAGTTTGCTCCGGGACAGGGGCACTGAAGCTTTCTTT.

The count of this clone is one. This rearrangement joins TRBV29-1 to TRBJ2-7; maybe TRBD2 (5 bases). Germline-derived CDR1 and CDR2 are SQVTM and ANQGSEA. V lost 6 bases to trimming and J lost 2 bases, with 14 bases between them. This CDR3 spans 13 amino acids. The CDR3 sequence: CSVTGRGTYEQYF. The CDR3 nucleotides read TGCAGCGTGACCGGACGGGGAACCTACGAGCAGTACTTC.

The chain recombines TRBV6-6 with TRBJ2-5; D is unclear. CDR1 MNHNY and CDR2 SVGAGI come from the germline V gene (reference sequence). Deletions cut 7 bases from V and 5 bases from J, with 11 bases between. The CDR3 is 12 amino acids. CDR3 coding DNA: TGTGCCAGCAAGAAGTTGGGTGAGACCCAGTACTTC. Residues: CASKKLGETQYF.

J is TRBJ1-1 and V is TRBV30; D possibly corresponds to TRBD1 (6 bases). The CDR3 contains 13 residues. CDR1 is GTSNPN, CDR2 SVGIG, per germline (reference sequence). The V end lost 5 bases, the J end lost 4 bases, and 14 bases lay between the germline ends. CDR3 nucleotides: TGTGCCTGGCGCGTTCAGGGGTTCACTGAAGCTTTCTTT. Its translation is CAWRVQGFTEAFF. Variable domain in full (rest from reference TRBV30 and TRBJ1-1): SQTIHQWPATLVQPVGSPLSLECTVEGTSNPNLYWYRQAAGRGLQLLFYSVGIGQISSEVPQNLSASRPQDRQFILSSKKLLLSDSGFYLCAWRVQGFTEAFFGQGTRLTVV.